Below, one TCR beta chain is given with its context. The antigen it binds to is not known. No quality values exist for individual bases; no much larger clone is one base distant. The sample is drawn from a study of blood T cell repertoires in COVID-19 (dated by TCRdb to 2020 to 2022). For the study in its entirety: Collaborator samples came from the United States, Italy and Spain and covered acute and convalescent phases of COVID-19. The samples were drawn from two sources: the first 160 participants of the ongoing ImmuneRACE study, and 1,254 subjects contributed by 6 global collaborators. A de-identified subject ID, COVID-19 status, age in years and sex were almost always included in the sample metadata. Deeply sampled blood TCRbeta repertoires from subjects exposed to, actively infected with, or recovered from COVID-19 were included in the dataset. HLA class I and class II types, where available, came from metadata supplied by the sample provider rather than from assay-based typing. The material from the prospective study consisted of cDNA or gDNA derived from T cells, B-cell-depleted T cells, or PBMCs. A freely available public database, intended as a resource for researchers studying the immune response to SARS-CoV-2, is where the repertoires were released.

TCRbeta CDR3 regions were amplified from genomic DNA using the immunoSEQ Assay, a bias-controlled multiplex PCR. In the paper's pipeline: The number of nucleated cells in each sample was estimated by amplification of reference gene primers within the assay. To quantify the absolute abundance of each unique TCRbeta CDR3 rearrangement, sequence reads were collapsed and filtered. For each sample, productive Simpson clonality was calculated by taking the square root of Simpson's diversity index across productive rearrangements. Held by TCRdb, this immuneACCESS table contains in-frame sequences only and omits some clones. Under half of the omission traces to an unresolved V gene where checked; the cause of the rest is unknown. V and J calls and clone size follow that table, whereas D and trimming were derived from the DNA. This sample holds approximately 53,000 clones; 83% were observed only once. Of the sample, around 15% is held by the ten largest clones.

Whole blood was collected in K2EDTA tubes by collaborating institutions according to the institutions' own protocols. For TCRbeta analysis, collaborators shipped samples in one of three forms: frozen whole blood, isolated PBMCs, or DNA extracted from either of those sample types. Findings and caveats that apply to the study as a whole: How much clinical and demographic metadata was included differed by source and by participant, and the metadata was provided uncurated.

V trim: 0 bases; J trim: 4 bases; unmatched bases: 1. CDR1 and CDR2, looked up from the germline V gene, are SGDLS and YYNGEE. Spanning cysteine to phenylalanine, the CDR3 consists of 15 amino acids. The kept DNA is CDR3 alone, 45 bases in frame from the first base. This clonotype originated in a man aged 35 to 55 with acute or convalescent COVID-19. The chain employs TRBV9 and TRBJ1-4; 9 nucleotides in the junction match TRBD1. Sequenced material: peripheral blood. The nucleotide sequence is given as TGTGCCAGCAGCGTAGAGGACAGGGGTAATGAAAAACTGTTTTTT. Translated, this gives CASSVEDRGNEKLFF.